The clone carrying this T cell receptor (beta chain) was picked up a small number of times. Its cognate antigen is unknown. TCRdb itself ran the reads through MiXCR, one entry per CDR3 protein. This table holds approximately 990,000 distinct CDR3 sequences, roughly 31% found once. This entry comes from a study of T cell repertoires in cytomegalovirus infection. Study context: Indications of both CMV infection and matching HLA type were provided by public TCR beta signatures.

V lost 6 bases and J lost 9, with 15 bases in between. The CDR3 contains 13 residues. Germline loops: CDR1 LGHNA, CDR2 YSLEER. Study conclusions and caveats: Summed public TCR beta family frequency identified CMV carriers bearing the relevant HLA. Ex vivo, HLA-C-restricted CMV-specific TCR beta clonotypes prevailed over the rest of the response.

The receptor was derived from a human donor in good health (CMV status not recorded). Some clones in this sample may be carry-over from other donors' samples. Material: cultured CD8+ T cells from PBMCs, obtained from culture after CMV antigen stimulation. This rearrangement joins TRBV4-3 to TRBJ2-1; D gene ambiguous. This CDR3 is CASRIEGSGEQFF. CDR3 bases: TGCGCCAGCAGAATTGAAGGTTCGGGTGAGCAGTTCTTC.